Below, one T cell receptor beta chain is given with its context. It was during active infection that Seattle patients were enrolled and then longitudinally followed. The data belong to a study of blood T cell repertoires in COVID-19. Study summary: T cells, B-cell-depleted T cells, or PBMCs provided the cDNA or gDNA that served as material.

How the authors handled the data: Reference gene primers were amplified, and this amplification served to estimate nucleated cell counts. The data were produced by immunoSEQ multiplex PCR, yet TCRdb's version contains in-frame clones alone and is incomplete. That table furnishes V, J and clone size, whereas the DNA furnished D and trimming. The sample carries some 370,000 clones, over 75% recorded once. Deletions cut 5 bases from V and 4 bases from J, with 16 bases between. Germline loops: CDR1 SGHRS, CDR2 YFSETQ. The CDR3 is 15 amino acids. The rearrangement links TRBV5-1 to TRBJ1-3, with D unclear. This clonotype was obtained from a woman in her 30s with COVID-19, enrolled during active disease. Material for sequencing was peripheral blood. In nucleotides, the CDR3 is TGCGCCAGCAGTCAGGCCACAAATGGGGGAAACACCATATATTTT. Protein sequence: CASSQATNGGNTIYF.